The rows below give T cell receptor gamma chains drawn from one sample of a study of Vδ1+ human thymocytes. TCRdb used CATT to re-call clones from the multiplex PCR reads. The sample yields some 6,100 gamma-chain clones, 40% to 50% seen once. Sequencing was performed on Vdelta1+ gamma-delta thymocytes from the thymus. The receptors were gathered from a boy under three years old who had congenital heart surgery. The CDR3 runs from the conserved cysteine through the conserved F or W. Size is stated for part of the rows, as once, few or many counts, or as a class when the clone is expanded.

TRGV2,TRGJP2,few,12,CATWEGDWIKTF,TGTGCCACCTGGGAGGGTGATTGGATCAAGACGTTT
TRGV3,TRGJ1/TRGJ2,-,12,CATWQIYYKKLF,TGTGCCACCTGGCAGATTTATTATAAGAAACTCTTT
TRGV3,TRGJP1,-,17,CATWDRPELATGWFKIF,TGTGCCACCTGGGACAGGCCAGAGTTGGCCACTGGTTGGTTCAAGATATTT
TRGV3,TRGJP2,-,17,CATWDRRAYSSDWIKTF,TGTGCCACCTGGGACAGGCGTGCGTATAGTAGTGATTGGATCAAGACGTTT
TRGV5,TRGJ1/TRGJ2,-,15,CATWDGRLGDYKKLF,TGTGCCACCTGGGACGGGCGGCTGGGGGATTATAAGAAACTCTTT
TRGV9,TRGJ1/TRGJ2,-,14,CALWEVPNYYKKLF,TGTGCCTTGTGGGAGGTCCCGAATTATTATAAGAAACTCTTT
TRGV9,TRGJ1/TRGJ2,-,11,CALWEVHEKLF,TGTGCCTTGTGGGAGGTGCACGAGAAACTCTTT
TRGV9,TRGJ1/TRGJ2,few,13,CALWEVVPYKKLF,TGTGCCTTGTGGGAGGTGGTTCCGTATAAGAAACTCTTT
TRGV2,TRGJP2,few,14,CATWGNSSDWIKTF,TGTGCCACCTGGGGCAATAGTAGTGATTGGATCAAGACGTTT
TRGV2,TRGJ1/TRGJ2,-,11,CATWVILKKLF,TGTGCCACCTGGGTCATACTTAAGAAACTCTTT
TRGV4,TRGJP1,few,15,CATWDLEIGGWFKIF,TGTGCCACCTGGGATTTGGAAATTGGTGGTTGGTTCAAGATATTT
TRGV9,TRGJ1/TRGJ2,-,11,CALWEVQVPLF,TGTGCCTTGTGGGAGGTGCAGGTTCCTCTCTTT
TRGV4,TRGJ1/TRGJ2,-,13,CATWDWGLCKKLF,TGTGCCACCTGGGATTGGGGTTTGTGTAAGAAACTCTTT
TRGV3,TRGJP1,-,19,CATWDRRGLGGGTGWFKIF,TGTGCCACCTGGGACAGGCGTGGGTTGGGGGGTGGCACTGGTTGGTTCAAGATATTT
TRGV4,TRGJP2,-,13,CATWDVSDWIKTF,TGTGCCACCTGGGATGTAAGTGATTGGATCAAGACGTTT
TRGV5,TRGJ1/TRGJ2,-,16,CATWDRPNSNYYKKLF,TGTGCCACCTGGGACAGGCCCAATTCGAATTATTATAAGAAACTCTTT
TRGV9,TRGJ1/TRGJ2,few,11,CALWEVGKKLF,TGTGCCTTGTGGGAGGTGGGGAAGAAACTCTTT
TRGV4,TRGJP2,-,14,CATWDGKGDWIKTF,TGTGCCACCTGGGATGGGAAGGGTGATTGGATCAAGACGTTT
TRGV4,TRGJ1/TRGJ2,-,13,CATWDPNYYRKLF,TGTGCCACCTGGGACCCCAATTATTATAGGAAACTCTTT
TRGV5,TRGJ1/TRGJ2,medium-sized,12,CATWDNYYKKLF,TGTGCCACCTGGGACAATTATTATAAGAAACTCTTT
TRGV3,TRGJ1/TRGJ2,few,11,CATWDRGKKLF,TGTGCCACCTGGGACAGGGGGAAGAAACTCTTT
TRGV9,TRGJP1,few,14,CALWDVTTGWFKIF,TGTGCCTTGTGGGATGTTACCACTGGTTGGTTCAAGATATTT
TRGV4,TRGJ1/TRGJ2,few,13,CATWEKRRYKKLF,TGTGCCACCTGGGAAAAAAGGCGGTATAAGAAACTCTTT
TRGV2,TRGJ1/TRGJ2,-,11,CATWDASFRLF,TGTGCCACCTGGGACGCCTCGTTTAGACTCTTT
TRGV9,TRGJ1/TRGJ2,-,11,CAGWEVRKKLF,TGTGCCGGGTGGGAGGTGCGAAAGAAACTCTTT
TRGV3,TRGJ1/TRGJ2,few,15,CATWDRRIHYYKKLF,TGTGCCACCTGGGACAGGCGCATACATTATTATAAGAAACTCTTT
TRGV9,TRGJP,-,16,CALWEVGELGKKIKVF,TGTGCCTTGTGGGAGGTAGGAGAGTTGGGCAAAAAAATCAAGGTATTT
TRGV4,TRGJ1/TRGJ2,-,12,CATWDVRYKKLF,TGTGCCACCTGGGATGTGCGCTATAAGAAACTCTTT
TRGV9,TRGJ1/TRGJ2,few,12,CALWELRYKKLF,TGTGCCTTGTGGGAGTTGCGCTATAAGAAACTCTTT
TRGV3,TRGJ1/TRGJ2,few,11,CATWDCYKKLF,TGTGCCACCTGGGACTGTTATAAGAAACTCTTT
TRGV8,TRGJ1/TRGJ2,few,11,CATWIGDKKLF,TGTGCCACCTGGATAGGCGATAAGAAACTCTTT
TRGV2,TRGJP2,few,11,CATWDARIKTF,TGTGCCACCTGGGACGCCCGGATCAAGACGTTT
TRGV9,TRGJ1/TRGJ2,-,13,CALWEVVFGKKLF,TGTGCTTTGTGGGAGGTGGTCTTCGGTAAGAAACTCTTT
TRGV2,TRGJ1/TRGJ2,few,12,CATWDFYYKKLF,TGTGCCACCTGGGACTTCTATTATAAGAAACTCTTT
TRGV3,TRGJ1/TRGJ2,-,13,CATWDRPSYKKLF,TGTGCCACCTGGGACAGGCCGAGTTATAAGAAACTCTTT
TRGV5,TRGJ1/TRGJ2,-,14,CATWDKTPYYKKLF,TGTGCCACCTGGGACAAGACCCCTTACTATAAGAAACTCTTT
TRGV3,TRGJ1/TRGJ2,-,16,CATWDRSLEDYYKKLF,TGTGCCACCTGGGACAGGTCACTTGAAGATTATTATAAGAAACTCTTT
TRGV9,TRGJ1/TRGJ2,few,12,CALWGKDYKKLF,TGTGCCTTGTGGGGGAAGGATTATAAGAAACTCTTT
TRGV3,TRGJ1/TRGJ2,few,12,CATWDRLVKKLF,TGTGCCACCTGGGACAGGCTAGTCAAGAAACTCTTT
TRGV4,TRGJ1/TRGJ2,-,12,CATWRVDYKKLF,TGTGCCACCTGGAGAGTGGATTATAAGAAACTCTTT
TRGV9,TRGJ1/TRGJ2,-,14,CALWEVTGDYKKLF,TGTGCCTTGTGGGAGGTAACCGGTGATTATAAGAAACTCTTT
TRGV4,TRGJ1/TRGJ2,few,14,CATWDGLGYYKKLF,TGTGCCACCTGGGATGGGCTTGGGTATTATAAGAAACTCTTT
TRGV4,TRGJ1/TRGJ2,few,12,CATWDGPSTKLF,TGTGCCACCTGGGATGGGCCATCCACAAAACTCTTT
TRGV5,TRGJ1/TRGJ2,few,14,CATWDSRFYYKKLF,TGTGCCACCTGGGACAGCCGTTTTTATTATAAGAAACTCTTT
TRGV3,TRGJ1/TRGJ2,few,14,CATWDGWGYYKKLF,TGTGCCACCTGGGACGGATGGGGTTATTATAAGAAACTCTTT
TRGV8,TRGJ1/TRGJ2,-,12,CATWAPFYKKLF,TGTGCCACCTGGGCCCCTTTTTATAAGAAACTCTTT
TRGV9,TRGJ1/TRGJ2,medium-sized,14,CALWEGMNYYKKLF,TGTGCCTTGTGGGAGGGGATGAATTATTATAAGAAACTCTTT
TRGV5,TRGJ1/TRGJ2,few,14,CATWDRPRGYKKLF,TGTGCCACCTGGGACAGGCCCCGGGGTTATAAGAAACTCTTT
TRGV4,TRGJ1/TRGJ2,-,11,CATWDGRKKLF,TGTGCCACCTGGGATGGGCGGAAGAAACTCTTT
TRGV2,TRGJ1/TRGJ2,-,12,CATWDGGYKKLF,TGTGCCACCTGGGACGGGGGTTATAAGAAACTCTTT
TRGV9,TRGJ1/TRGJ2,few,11,CALWEAWKKLF,TGTGCCTTGTGGGAGGCGTGGAAGAAACTCTTT
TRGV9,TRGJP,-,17,CALWECRQELGKKIKVF,TGTGCCTTGTGGGAGTGCCGACAAGAGTTGGGCAAAAAAATCAAGGTATTT
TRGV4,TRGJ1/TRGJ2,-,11,CATWDGPKKLF,TGTGCCACCTGGGATGGGCCAAAGAAACTCTTT
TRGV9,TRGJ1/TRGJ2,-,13,CALWEARYYKKLF,TGTGCCTTGTGGGAGGCAAGGTATTATAAGAAACTCTTT